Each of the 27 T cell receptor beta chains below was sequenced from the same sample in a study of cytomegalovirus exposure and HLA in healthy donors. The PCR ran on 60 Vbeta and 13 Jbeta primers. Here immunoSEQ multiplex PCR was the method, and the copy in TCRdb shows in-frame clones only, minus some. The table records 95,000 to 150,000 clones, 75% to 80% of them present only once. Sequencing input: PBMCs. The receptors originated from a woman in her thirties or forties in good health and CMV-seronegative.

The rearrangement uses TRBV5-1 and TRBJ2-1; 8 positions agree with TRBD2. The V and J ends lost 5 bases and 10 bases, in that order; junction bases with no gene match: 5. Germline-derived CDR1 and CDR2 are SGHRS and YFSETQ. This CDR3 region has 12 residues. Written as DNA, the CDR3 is TGCGCCAGCAGTATAGCGGGATCAGAGCAGTTCTTC. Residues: CASSIAGSEQFF.

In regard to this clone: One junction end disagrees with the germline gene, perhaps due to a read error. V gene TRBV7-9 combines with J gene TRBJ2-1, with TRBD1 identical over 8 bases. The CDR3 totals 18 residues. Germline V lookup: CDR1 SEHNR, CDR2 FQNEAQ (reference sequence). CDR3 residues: CSSSLESWTGPLDNEQFF. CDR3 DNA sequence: TGTTCCAGCAGCTTAGAAAGCTGGACAGGGCCCTTGGACAATGAGCAGTTCTTC.

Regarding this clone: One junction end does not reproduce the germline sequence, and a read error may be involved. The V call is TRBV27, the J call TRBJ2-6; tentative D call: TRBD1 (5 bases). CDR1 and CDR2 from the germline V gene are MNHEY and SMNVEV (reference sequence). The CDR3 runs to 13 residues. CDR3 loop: CASRRSGANGLTF. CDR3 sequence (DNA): TGTGCCAGCCGTCGGTCTGGGGCCAACGGCCTGACTTTC.

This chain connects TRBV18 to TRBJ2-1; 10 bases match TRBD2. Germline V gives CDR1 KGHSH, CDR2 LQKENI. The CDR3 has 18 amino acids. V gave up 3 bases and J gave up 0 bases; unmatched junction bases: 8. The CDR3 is CASSPRTSGFSSYNEQFF. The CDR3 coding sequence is TGTGCCAGCTCACCCAGGACTAGCGGCTTTAGCTCCTACAATGAGCAGTTCTTC.

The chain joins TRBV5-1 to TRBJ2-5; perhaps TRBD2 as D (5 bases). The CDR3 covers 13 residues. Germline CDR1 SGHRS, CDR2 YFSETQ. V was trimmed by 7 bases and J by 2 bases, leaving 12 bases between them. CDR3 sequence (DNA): TGCGCCAGCTTAAGGACTCCTCAAGAGACCCAGTACTTC. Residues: CASLRTPQETQYF.

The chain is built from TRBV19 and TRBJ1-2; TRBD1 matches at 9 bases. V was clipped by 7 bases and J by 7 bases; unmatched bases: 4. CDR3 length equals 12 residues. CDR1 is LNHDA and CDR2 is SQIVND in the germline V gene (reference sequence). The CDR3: CASTQGASGYTF. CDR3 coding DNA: TGTGCCAGTACACAGGGGGCGAGTGGCTACACCTTC.

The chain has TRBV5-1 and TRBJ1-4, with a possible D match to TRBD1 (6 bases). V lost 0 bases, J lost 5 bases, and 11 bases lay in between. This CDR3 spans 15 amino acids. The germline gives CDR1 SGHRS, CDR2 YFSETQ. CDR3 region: CASSLGQEMNEKLFF. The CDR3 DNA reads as TGCGCCAGCAGCTTGGGACAGGAGATGAATGAAAAACTGTTTTTT.

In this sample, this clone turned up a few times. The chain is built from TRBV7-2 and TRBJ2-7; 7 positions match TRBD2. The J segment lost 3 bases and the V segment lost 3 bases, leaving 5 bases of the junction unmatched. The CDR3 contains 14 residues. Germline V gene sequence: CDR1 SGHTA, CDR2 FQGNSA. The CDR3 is CASSFQGGDYEQYF. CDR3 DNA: TGTGCCAGCAGCTTTCAGGGAGGGGACTACGAGCAGTACTTC.

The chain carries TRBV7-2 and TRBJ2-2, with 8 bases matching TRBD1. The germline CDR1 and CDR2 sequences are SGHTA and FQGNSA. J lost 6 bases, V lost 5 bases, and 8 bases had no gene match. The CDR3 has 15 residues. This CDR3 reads CASSLGQGYSGELFF. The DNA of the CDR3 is TGTGCCAGCAGCCTAGGACAGGGTTATTCCGGGGAGCTGTTTTTT.

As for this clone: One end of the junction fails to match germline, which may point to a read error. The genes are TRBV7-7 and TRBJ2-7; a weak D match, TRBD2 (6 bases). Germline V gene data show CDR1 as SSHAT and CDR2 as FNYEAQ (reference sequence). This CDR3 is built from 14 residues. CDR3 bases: TGTGCTAGCAGCCCCACGACTAGCTCCTACGAGCAGTACTTC. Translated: CASSPTTSSYEQYF.

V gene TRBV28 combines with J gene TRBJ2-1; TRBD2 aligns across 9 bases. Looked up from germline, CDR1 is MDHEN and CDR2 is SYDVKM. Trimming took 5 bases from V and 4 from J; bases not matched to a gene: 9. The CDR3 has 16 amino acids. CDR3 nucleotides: TGTGCCAGCAGTGGGGCCCTAGCGGGAATTTACAATGAGCAGTTCTTC. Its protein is CASSGALAGIYNEQFF. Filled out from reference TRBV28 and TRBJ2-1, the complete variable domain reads DVKVTQSSRYLVKRTGEKVFLECVQDMDHENMFWYRQDPGLGLRLIYFSYDVKMKEKGDIPEGYSVSREKKERFSLILESASTNQTSMYLCASSGALAGIYNEQFFGPGTRLTVL.

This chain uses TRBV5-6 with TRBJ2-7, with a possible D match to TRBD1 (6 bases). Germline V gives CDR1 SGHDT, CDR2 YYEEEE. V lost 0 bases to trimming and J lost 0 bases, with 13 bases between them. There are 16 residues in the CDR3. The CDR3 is CASSLEVGTPSYEQYF. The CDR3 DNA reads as TGTGCCAGCAGCTTGGAGGTCGGGACACCCTCCTACGAGCAGTACTTC.

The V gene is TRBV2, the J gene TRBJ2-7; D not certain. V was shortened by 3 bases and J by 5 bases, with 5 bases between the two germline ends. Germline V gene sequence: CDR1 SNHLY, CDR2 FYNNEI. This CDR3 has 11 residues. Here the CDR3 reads CASSESDEQYF. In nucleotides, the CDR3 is TGTGCCAGCAGTGAGTCCGACGAGCAGTACTTC.

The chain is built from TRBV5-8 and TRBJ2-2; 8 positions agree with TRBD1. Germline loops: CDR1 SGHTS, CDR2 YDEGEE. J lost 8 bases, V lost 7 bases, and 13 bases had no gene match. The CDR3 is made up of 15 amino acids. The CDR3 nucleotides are TGTGCCAGCGGCACGACAGGGGATGGGCCGGGGGAGCTGTTTTTT. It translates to CASGTTGDGPGELFF.

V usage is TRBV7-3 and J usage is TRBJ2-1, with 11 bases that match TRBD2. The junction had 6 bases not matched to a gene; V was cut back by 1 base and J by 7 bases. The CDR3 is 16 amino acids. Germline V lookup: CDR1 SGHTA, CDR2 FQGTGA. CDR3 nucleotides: TGTGCCAGCAGCTTAAGCCTAGCGGGAGGATCTAATGAGCAGTTCTTC. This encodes CASSLSLAGGSNEQFF.

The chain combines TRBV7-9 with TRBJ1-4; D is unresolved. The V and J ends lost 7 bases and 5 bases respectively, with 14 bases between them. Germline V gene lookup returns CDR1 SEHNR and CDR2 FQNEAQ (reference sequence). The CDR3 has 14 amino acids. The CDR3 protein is CASTPAGSNEKLFF. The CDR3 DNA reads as TGTGCCAGCACCCCGGCGGGTTCGAATGAAAAACTGTTTTTT.

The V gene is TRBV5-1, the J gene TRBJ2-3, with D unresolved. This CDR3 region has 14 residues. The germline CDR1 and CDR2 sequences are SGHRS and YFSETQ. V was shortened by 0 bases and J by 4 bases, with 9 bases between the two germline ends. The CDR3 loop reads CASSLAGVSDTQYF. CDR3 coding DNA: TGCGCCAGCAGCTTGGCGGGTGTGTCAGATACGCAGTATTTT.

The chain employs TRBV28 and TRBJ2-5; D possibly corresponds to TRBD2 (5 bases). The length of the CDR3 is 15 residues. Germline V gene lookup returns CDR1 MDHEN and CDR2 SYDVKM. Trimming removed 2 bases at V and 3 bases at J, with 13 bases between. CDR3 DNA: TGTGCCAGCAGTTTAGAGGGAAAATTTAAAGAGACCCAGTACTTC. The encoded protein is CASSLEGKFKETQYF. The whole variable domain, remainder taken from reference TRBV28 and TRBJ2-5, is DVKVTQSSRYLVKRTGEKVFLECVQDMDHENMFWYRQDPGLGLRLIYFSYDVKMKEKGDIPEGYSVSREKKERFSLILESASTNQTSMYLCASSLEGKFKETQYFGPGTRLLVL.

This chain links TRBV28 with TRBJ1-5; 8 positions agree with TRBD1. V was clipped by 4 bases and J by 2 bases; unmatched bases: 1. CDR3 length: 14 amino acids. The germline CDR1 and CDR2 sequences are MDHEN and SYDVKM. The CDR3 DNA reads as TGTGCCAGCAGTTCGGACAGGGGCAATCAGCCCCAGCATTTT. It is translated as CASSSDRGNQPQHF.

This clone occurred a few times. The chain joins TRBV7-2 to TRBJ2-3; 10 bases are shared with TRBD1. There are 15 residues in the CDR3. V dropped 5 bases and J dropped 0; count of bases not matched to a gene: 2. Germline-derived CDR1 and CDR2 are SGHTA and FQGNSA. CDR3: CASSRQGASTDTQYF. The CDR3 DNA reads TGTGCCAGCAGCCGACAGGGGGCGAGCACAGATACGCAGTATTTT.

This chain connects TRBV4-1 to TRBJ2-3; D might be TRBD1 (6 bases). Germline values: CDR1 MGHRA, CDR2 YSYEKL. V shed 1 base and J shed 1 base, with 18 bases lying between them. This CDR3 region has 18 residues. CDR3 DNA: TGCGCCAGCAGCCAAGCTAACAGGGTCATAGCAGGCACAGATACGCAGTATTTT. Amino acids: CASSQANRVIAGTDTQYF.

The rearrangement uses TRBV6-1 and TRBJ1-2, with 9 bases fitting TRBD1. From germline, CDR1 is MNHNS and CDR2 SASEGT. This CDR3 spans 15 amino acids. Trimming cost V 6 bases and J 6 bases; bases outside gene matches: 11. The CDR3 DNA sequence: TGTGCCAGCAGGAACCCCGGGACAGGGCTGGATGGCTACACCTTC. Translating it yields CASRNPGTGLDGYTF.

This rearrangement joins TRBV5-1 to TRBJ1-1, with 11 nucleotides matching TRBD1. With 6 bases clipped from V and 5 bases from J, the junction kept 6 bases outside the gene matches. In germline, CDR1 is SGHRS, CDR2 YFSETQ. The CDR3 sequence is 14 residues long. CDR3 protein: CASKGQGAATEAFF. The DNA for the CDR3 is TGCGCCAGCAAAGGACAGGGGGCAGCGACTGAAGCTTTCTTT.

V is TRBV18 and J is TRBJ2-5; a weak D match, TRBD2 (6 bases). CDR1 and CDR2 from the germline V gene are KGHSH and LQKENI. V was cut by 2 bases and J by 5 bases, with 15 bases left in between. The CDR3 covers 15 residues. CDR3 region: CASSPVVGAGETQYF. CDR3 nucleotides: TGTGCCAGCTCACCAGTAGTCGGGGCGGGGGAGACCCAGTACTTC.

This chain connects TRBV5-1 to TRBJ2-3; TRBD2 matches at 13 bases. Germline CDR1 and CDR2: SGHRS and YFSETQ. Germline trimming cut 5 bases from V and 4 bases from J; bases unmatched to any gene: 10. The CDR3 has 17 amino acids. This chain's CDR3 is CASRQVTSGRASDTQYF. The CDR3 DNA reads TGCGCCAGCAGACAGGTTACTAGCGGGAGGGCCTCAGATACGCAGTATTTT.

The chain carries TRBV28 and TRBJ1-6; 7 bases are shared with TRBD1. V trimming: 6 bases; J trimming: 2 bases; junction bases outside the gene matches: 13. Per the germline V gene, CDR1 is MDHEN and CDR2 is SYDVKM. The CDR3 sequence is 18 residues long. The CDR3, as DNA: TGTGCCAGCAGCTCTATCCTGATGACAGGGACCTATAATTCACCCCTCCACTTT. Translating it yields CASSSILMTGTYNSPLHF.

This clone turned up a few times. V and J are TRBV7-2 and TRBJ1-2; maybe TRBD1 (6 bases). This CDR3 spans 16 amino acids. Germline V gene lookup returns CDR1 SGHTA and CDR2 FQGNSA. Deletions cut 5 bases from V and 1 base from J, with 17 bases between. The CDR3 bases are TGTGCCAGCAGCCTAGGGCACAGGGTTAATAACTATGGCTACACCTTC. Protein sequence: CASSLGHRVNNYGYTF.